The 8 T cell receptor beta chains below were found in one sample sequenced in a study of blood T cell repertoires in COVID-19. Method: immunoSEQ multiplex PCR; TCRdb's copy keeps in-frame clones and lacks some. Counted here are 430,000 or so clones, approximately 90% occurring once; the ten biggest clones make up 1.4% to 1.5%. Sequenced: PBMCs or T cells enriched from blood (not recorded which). All receptors derive from a woman aged 18-29 years who had been exposed to COVID-19.

The gene calls are TRBV7-9 and TRBJ1-4; possibly TRBD1 for D (6 bases). V was trimmed by 5 bases and J by 8 bases, leaving 18 bases between them. Germline V gives CDR1 SEHNR, CDR2 FQNEAQ (reference sequence). The CDR3 totals 15 residues. The CDR3 is CASSIGQHQGEKLFF. CDR3 nucleotide sequence: TGTGCCAGCAGCATAGGACAGCACCAGGGGGAAAAACTGTTTTTT.

V usage is TRBV5-6 and J usage is TRBJ2-3; possibly TRBD1 for D (6 bases). This CDR3 contains 15 residues. V was shortened by 1 base and J by 11 bases, with 20 bases between the two germline ends. Germline V lookup: CDR1 SGHDT, CDR2 YYEEEE. The CDR3 here is CASSLPDSPPVGQYF. The CDR3, as DNA: TGTGCCAGCAGCTTGCCGGACAGTCCGCCCGTAGGGCAGTATTTT. The entire variable domain, with the rest obtained from reference TRBV5-6 and TRBJ2-3, is as follows: DAGVTQSPTHLIKTRGQQVTLRCSPKSGHDTVSWYQQALGQGPQFIFQYYEEEERQRGNFPDRFSGHQFPNYSSELNVNALLLGDSALYLCASSLPDSPPVGQYFGPGTRLTVL.

This clone was seen only once. The rearrangement joins TRBV6-5 to TRBJ2-3, with 9 bases lining up with TRBD2. The CDR3 spans 15 residues. CDR1 and CDR2 (germline): MNHEY, SVGAGI. V was clipped by 6 bases and J by 0 bases; unmatched bases: 4. CDR3 amino acids: CASSYLAGSTDTQYF. The DNA for the CDR3 is TGTGCCAGCAGCTATCTAGCGGGGAGCACAGATACGCAGTATTTT.

This clone was seen a single time. The chain combines TRBV7-2 with TRBJ1-6; D is perhaps TRBD1 (6 bases). The germline gives CDR1 SGHTA, CDR2 FQGNSA. This CDR3 region has 17 residues. The ends were cut back, 6 bases at V and 7 bases at J, with 22 bases in the middle. The CDR3 protein is CASRKGVILGGNSPLHF. For the CDR3, the DNA is TGTGCCAGCAGAAAGGGGGTCATCCTGGGCGGCAATTCACCCCTCCACTTT.

The gene calls are TRBV4-3 and TRBJ2-1; 7 bases match TRBD2. The CDR3 has 15 residues. Germline CDR1 and CDR2: LGHNA and YSLEER. J was trimmed by 3 bases and V by 0 bases; bases with no gene match: 2. This CDR3 reads CASSQDGGDYNEQFF. CDR3 bases: TGCGCCAGCAGCCAAGATGGGGGGGACTACAATGAGCAGTTCTTC.

This clone was seen a few times. CDR3 nucleotide sequence: TGTGCCAGCAGCGTAGTTGGACAGGGGTCTGGAAACACCATATATTTT. It specifies CASSVVGQGSGNTIYF. This chain uses TRBV9 with TRBJ1-3, with 9 bases that match TRBD1. V trimming: 0 bases; J trimming: 1 base; junction bases outside the gene matches: 2. This CDR3 has 16 amino acids. The germline CDR1 and CDR2 sequences are SGDLS and YYNGEE.

The genes are TRBV29-1 and TRBJ1-2, with unresolved D. Looked up from germline, CDR1 is SQVTM and CDR2 is ANQGSEA. Trimming took 4 bases from V and 4 from J, leaving 10 bases between them. The CDR3 has 12 residues. CDR3 protein: CSVGGDFYGYTF. In nucleotides, the CDR3 is TGCAGCGTTGGTGGAGACTTCTATGGCTACACCTTC.

The gene calls are TRBV28 and TRBJ1-3; D gene unclear. The CDR3 totals 14 residues. Between the trimmed V and J ends, which lost 5 bases and 3 bases, there was a span of 11 bases. Germline-derived CDR1 and CDR2 are MDHEN and SYDVKM. The chain's CDR3 is CASSPGGFGNTIYF. The CDR3 DNA sequence: TGTGCCAGCAGTCCCGGCGGGTTTGGAAACACCATATATTTT.